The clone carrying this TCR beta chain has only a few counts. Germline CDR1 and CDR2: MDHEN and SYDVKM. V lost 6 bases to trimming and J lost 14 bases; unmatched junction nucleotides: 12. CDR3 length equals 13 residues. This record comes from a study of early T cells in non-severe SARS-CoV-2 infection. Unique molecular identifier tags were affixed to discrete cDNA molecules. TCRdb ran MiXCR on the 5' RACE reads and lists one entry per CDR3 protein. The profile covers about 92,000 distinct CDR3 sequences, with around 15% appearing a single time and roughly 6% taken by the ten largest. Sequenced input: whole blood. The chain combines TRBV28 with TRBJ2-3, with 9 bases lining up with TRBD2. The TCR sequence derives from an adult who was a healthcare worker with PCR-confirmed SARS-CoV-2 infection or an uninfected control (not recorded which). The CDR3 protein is CASSSSQRGEWYF. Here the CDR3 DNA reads TGTGCCAGCAGCTCGTCCCAGCGGGGGGAATGGTATTTT.